The rows below give T cell receptor beta chains drawn from one sample of a study of Ad26.COV2.S vaccination and SARS-CoV-2 variants. Sequenced by immunoSEQ multiplex PCR; TCRdb stores in-frame clones only, minus some. The repertoire holds roughly 700,000 clones, with about 89% as singletons. The sample consisted of peripheral blood, taken in a trial of Ad26.COV2.S vaccine versus placebo. The receptor source for this set is a person between 18 and 60 years old who received the Ad26.COV2.S COVID-19 vaccine or a placebo. CDR3s include the opening cysteine and the closing phenylalanine or tryptophan. The D gene is left open where the match is weak. The listing skips clone size in some rows; elsewhere it reads once, few, many or a size class.

v_gene,abundance,j_gene,d_gene,CDR3nt,CDR3aa
TRBV7-9,-,TRBJ2-3,-,TGTGCCAGCGGCGGAAAGGATACGCAGTATTTT,CASGGKDTQYF
TRBV19,-,TRBJ2-7,TRBD2,TGTGCCAGTAGCCCCACTAGCGGGACTGCCTACGAGCAGTACTTC,CASSPTSGTAYEQYF
TRBV18,few,TRBJ1-5,TRBD1,TGTGCCAGCTCACCAGAGACAGGGAGGCCCCAGCATTTT,CASSPETGRPQHF
TRBV2,-,TRBJ1-1,-,TGTGCCAGCCGGGTCACAATGATCACTGAAGCTTTCTTT,CASRVTMITEAFF
TRBV23-1,-,TRBJ2-3,TRBD1,TGCGCCAGCAGTCAAACGACAGGGGGCATCCCAGATACGCAGTATTTT,CASSQTTGGIPDTQYF
TRBV7-9,-,TRBJ1-6,-,TGTGCCAGCAGAGACTCGTCGGGGGTGGATAATTCACCCCTCCACTTT,CASRDSSGVDNSPLHF
TRBV25-1,-,TRBJ2-7,TRBD1,TGTGCCAGCAGTGGGACAGGTTACGAGCAGTACTTC,CASSGTGYEQYF
TRBV15,-,TRBJ2-1,TRBD2,TGTGCCACCAGCAGAGATCTCAGCGGGGGATACAATGAGCAGTTCTTC,CATSRDLSGGYNEQFF
TRBV5-1,-,TRBJ2-7,-,TGCGCCAGCAGCTTGGAGGTGCAGGGAATCTCCTACGAGCAGTACTTC,CASSLEVQGISYEQYF
TRBV2,few,TRBJ2-3,-,TGTGCCAGCAGTGAGAGCACAGATACGCAGTATTTT,CASSESTDTQYF
TRBV30,-,TRBJ1-1,-,TGTGCCTGGAGTCCACCGGACAGACCGAACACTGAAGCTTTCTTT,CAWSPPDRPNTEAFF
TRBV6-5,once,TRBJ2-2,-,TGTGCCAGCAGTTATCTATTAGGGGGGGGCTGGGAGCTGTTTTTT,CASSYLLGGGWELFF
TRBV10-3,once,TRBJ1-3,-,TGTGCCATCGCCGGTTCGTTTGGACAGAACTCTGGAAACACCATATATTTT,CAIAGSFGQNSGNTIYF
TRBV28,-,TRBJ1-4,-,TGTGCCAGCACCTCAGAAGATTCAGGGAAACTGTTTTTT,CASTSEDSGKLFF